This T cell receptor (beta chain) is from a study of cytomegalovirus exposure and HLA in healthy donors. Produced via immunoSEQ multiplex PCR; TCRdb's table is partial and in-frame only. The sample records about 330,000 clones, roughly 88% being singletons. This clone was observed once. Its antigen is unidentified. Findings and caveats of the study: In the 120 validation repertoires, around 95% of cluster scores exceeded 0, per a later analysis. A classifier reportedly called cytomegalovirus status with high sensitivity and specificity. The majority of TCR sequences were rare, yet some public TCRs appeared in many donors. The study designated 150 or so TCR beta chains cytomegalovirus-associated.

Sequencing used PBMCs. The sequence derives from a woman between 18 and 29 years old in good health and CMV-seronegative.

As DNA, the CDR3 is TGTGCCAGCAGTTACAGCGGGAGGGCGGCAGAGACCCAGTACTTC. Residues: CASSYSGRAAETQYF. This rearrangement joins TRBV6-5 to TRBJ2-5, with TRBD2 identical over 10 bases. Trimming cost V 2 bases and J 4 bases; bases outside gene matches: 4. The CDR3 covers 15 residues. CDR1 is MNHEY, CDR2 SVGAGI, per germline.